What follows are 22 T cell receptor beta chains derived from one specimen sequenced in a study of shared clonotypes between healthy human individuals. As defined, naive CD8 cells were CD45RO-negative and positively selected for CCR7, with terminally differentiated effector memory CD45RA+ cells excluded. Profiled with immunoSEQ multiplex PCR; TCRdb holds only in-frame clones, not every one. Of about 550,000 clones listed, 95% to 96% are singletons. Material for sequencing was naive CD8+ T cells sorted from blood. The receptors come from a woman in her 30s in good health.

The CDR3 is CASSLLGTGQGTPEQYF. The DNA for the CDR3 is TGTGCCAGCAGTTTATTGGGTACGGGACAGGGGACTCCCGAGCAGTACTTC. The chain couples TRBV28 to TRBJ2-7, with 10 bases that match TRBD1. With V trimmed by 1 base and J by 6 bases, 12 bases remained unmatched. CDR1 is MDHEN and CDR2 is SYDVKM in the germline V gene. The CDR3 sequence is 17 residues long. The whole variable domain, filled in from reference TRBV28 and TRBJ2-7, reads DVKVTQSSRYLVKRTGEKVFLECVQDMDHENMFWYRQDPGLGLRLIYFSYDVKMKEKGDIPEGYSVSREKKERFSLILESASTNQTSMYLCASSLLGTGQGTPEQYFGPGTRLTVT.

The V gene is TRBV6-1, the J gene TRBJ1-3; D not resolved. The ends were cut back, 0 bases at V and 0 bases at J, with 9 bases in the middle. CDR1 is MNHNS and CDR2 is SASEGT in the germline V gene. The length of the CDR3 is 16 residues. CDR3 nucleotides: TGTGCCAGCAGTGAAGCGCGGCACTTCTCTGGAAACACCATATATTTT. This gives the protein CASSEARHFSGNTIYF.

CDR3 in DNA: TGTGCCTGGAGTGTGATACCGGGGACTGAAGCTTTCTTT. It translates to CAWSVIPGTEAFF. The chain is built from TRBV30 and TRBJ1-1; D is undetermined. The V gene's germline CDR1 is GTSNPN and CDR2 SVGIG (reference sequence). The V and J ends lost 0 bases and 5 bases respectively, with 10 bases between them. CDR3 length equals 13 residues.

CDR3 coding DNA: TGTGCCATCAGTGAGTGGGGATTTAGCGGGGAGGGGAATGAGCAGTTCTTC. Translated: CAISEWGFSGEGNEQFF. This chain joins TRBV10-3 and TRBJ2-1, with 8 positions matching TRBD2. Trimming removed 1 base from V and 7 bases from J; junction bases left unmatched: 12. CDR3 length: 17 amino acids. Germline CDR1 and CDR2: ENHRY and SYGVKD.

The V gene is TRBV2, the J gene TRBJ1-5; TRBD1 might be the D (6 bases). The CDR3 is 14 amino acids. Trimming cost V 6 bases and J 4 bases, with 13 bases left between them. The germline V gene encodes CDR1 SNHLY and CDR2 FYNNEI. CDR3 sequence (DNA): TGTGCCAGCAGGAGGGAGGACAGAAATCAGCCCCAGCATTTT. It specifies CASRREDRNQPQHF.

V gene TRBV9 combines with J gene TRBJ2-1; 9 bases are a match to TRBD2. Per germline, CDR1 SGDLS and CDR2 YYNGEE. This CDR3 contains 17 residues. V gave up 0 bases and J gave up 8 bases; unmatched junction bases: 12. The CDR3 DNA reads TGTGCCAGCAGCGTAGATCGGGCTGCGGGAGGGCCCCATGAGCAGTTCTTC. It encodes CASSVDRAAGGPHEQFF.

The chain joins TRBV14 to TRBJ2-7; TRBD2 matches at 13 bases. The J segment lost 3 bases and the V segment lost 0 bases, leaving 5 bases of the junction unmatched. Germline V lookup: CDR1 SGHDN, CDR2 FVKESK. The CDR3 runs to 17 residues. CDR3 in DNA: TGTGCCAGCAGCCAAGATCGACTAGCGGGAGGAATCTACGAGCAGTACTTC. It encodes CASSQDRLAGGIYEQYF. The whole variable domain, remainder taken from reference TRBV14 and TRBJ2-7, is EAGVTQFPSHSVIEKGQTVTLRCDPISGHDNLYWYRRVMGKEIKFLLHFVKESKQDESGMPNNRFLAERTGGTYSTLKVQPAELEDSGVYFCASSQDRLAGGIYEQYFGPGTRLTVT.

This clone was recorded only once. The J gene is TRBJ1-4, the V gene TRBV7-9; D may be TRBD1 (5 bases). Looked up from germline, CDR1 is SEHNR and CDR2 is FQNEAQ (reference sequence). This CDR3 contains 14 residues. The ends were cut back, 1 base at V and 8 bases at J, with 11 bases in the middle. CDR3 in DNA: TGTGCCAGCAGCTTAGGCAGGGAACGGGAAAAACTGTTTTTT. Translated, it gives CASSLGREREKLFF.

The chain employs TRBV19 and TRBJ2-4, with D tentatively TRBD2 (5 bases). This CDR3 has 13 residues. The V gene lost 4 bases and the J gene lost 6 bases, with 10 bases spanning the gap. CDR1 is LNHDA, CDR2 SQIVND, per germline (reference sequence). The DNA of the CDR3 is TGTGCCAGTAGTACCCCTGCGGGAAACATTCAGTACTTC. Amino acid sequence: CASSTPAGNIQYF.

The CDR3 reads CASSQGELFF. The CDR3 DNA reads TGTGCCAGCAGCCAGGGGGAGCTGTTTTTT. This sequence joins TRBV11-2 and TRBJ2-2; D is uncertain. Germline loops: CDR1 SGHAT, CDR2 FQNNGV. Trimming pared 5 bases from V and 8 bases from J, leaving 3 bases between. The length of the CDR3 is 10 residues.

V usage is TRBV4-1 and J usage is TRBJ2-1; possibly TRBD1 or TRBD2 for D (5 bases each). CDR3 size: 15 residues. From germline, CDR1 is MGHRA and CDR2 YSYEKL. V shed 4 bases and J shed 2 bases, with 12 bases lying between them. The CDR3 loop reads CASSRRRDAYNEQFF. The CDR3 DNA follows: TGCGCCAGCAGCCGCCGTAGGGACGCCTACAATGAGCAGTTCTTC.

The CDR3 protein is CAISEGLAGVPGEQYF. CDR3 in DNA: TGTGCCATCAGTGAGGGACTAGCGGGAGTACCAGGCGAGCAGTACTTC. The chain combines TRBV10-3 with TRBJ2-7, with 13 bases matching TRBD2. V gave up 2 bases and J gave up 6 bases; unmatched junction bases: 7. The CDR3 runs 16 residues. Germline V gene sequence: CDR1 ENHRY, CDR2 SYGVKD.

The chain couples TRBV4-1 to TRBJ2-5; TRBD1 aligns across 9 bases. The DNA end is a closer match to TRBJ2-7, so the J assignment may be wrong. CDR1 and CDR2 from the germline V gene are MGHRA and YSYEKL. The CDR3 has 15 residues. DNA of the CDR3: TGCGCCAGCAGCCAAGATTCCACAGGGGGCGACGAGCAGTACTTC. This gives the protein CASSQDSTGGDEQYF.

The chain combines TRBV6-1 with TRBJ2-1, with 9 nucleotides matching TRBD2. With V trimmed by 4 bases and J by 2 bases, 6 bases remained unmatched. This CDR3 comprises 16 residues. CDR1 is MNHNS, CDR2 SASEGT, per germline. DNA of the CDR3: TGTGCCAGCAGTGGGGCTAGCGGGGTCCCCTACAATGAGCAGTTCTTC. This translates into CASSGASGVPYNEQFF.

V gene TRBV4-1 combines with J gene TRBJ2-1; 9 bases are a match to TRBD2. CDR3 length: 17 amino acids. The germline V gene encodes CDR1 MGHRA and CDR2 YSYEKL. Trimming cost V 0 bases and J 3 bases; bases outside gene matches: 6. The CDR3 loop is CASSQDEASGNYNEQFF. The CDR3 DNA reads TGCGCCAGCAGCCAAGATGAGGCTAGCGGGAACTACAATGAGCAGTTCTTC.

V and J are TRBV4-1 and TRBJ1-3, with unresolved D. V was trimmed by 0 bases and J by 7 bases, leaving 4 bases between them. CDR1 MGHRA and CDR2 YSYEKL come from the germline V gene. This CDR3 spans 12 amino acids. CDR3 sequence: CASSQDANTIYF. The CDR3, as DNA: TGCGCCAGCAGCCAAGATGCGAACACCATATATTTT.

This chain uses TRBV27 with TRBJ2-5; 9 positions match TRBD1. CDR1 is MNHEY and CDR2 is SMNVEV in the germline V gene (reference sequence). This CDR3 region has 14 residues. V was pared by 6 bases and J by 5 bases, with 7 bases of the junction left unmatched. In nucleotides, the CDR3 is TGTGCCAGCAGCTATAGACAGGGGGGCGAGACCCAGTACTTC. It translates to CASSYRQGGETQYF.

The rearrangement links TRBV14 to TRBJ1-6, with D possibly TRBD1 on 5 matching bases. Between the trimmed V and J ends, which lost 4 bases and 13 bases, there was a span of 14 bases. The CDR3 has 13 amino acids. The germline CDR1 and CDR2 sequences are SGHDN and FVKESK. The CDR3 here is CASSLGTAPPLHF. The DNA of the CDR3 is TGTGCCAGCAGCCTAGGGACCGCGCCGCCCCTCCACTTT.

The rearrangement links TRBV11-1 to TRBJ2-5, with a weak D call TRBD1 (7 bases). V was trimmed by 5 bases and J by 4 bases, leaving 14 bases between them. CDR3 length equals 14 residues. In germline, CDR1 is SGHAT, CDR2 FQDESV (reference sequence). The DNA of the CDR3 is TGTGCCAGCAGCCCCCGACAGGGAGGAGAGACCCAGTACTTC. This encodes CASSPRQGGETQYF.

The chain joins TRBV7-9 to TRBJ1-4; 10 bases are a match to TRBD1. V was clipped by 5 bases and J by 0 bases; unmatched bases: 6. Germline V gene sequence: CDR1 SEHNR, CDR2 FQNEAQ (reference sequence). This CDR3 spans 17 amino acids. CDR3 in DNA: TGTGCCAGCAGCACCTGGGGGACAGGGGCAACTAATGAAAAACTGTTTTTT. Residues: CASSTWGTGATNEKLFF.

The chain joins TRBV7-2 to TRBJ2-7; 7 nucleotides line up with TRBD2. CDR1 and CDR2 (germline): SGHTA, FQGNSA. This CDR3 has 15 residues. V gave up 1 base and J gave up 1 base; unmatched junction bases: 4. DNA for the CDR3: TGTGCCAGCAGCTTAGTGGCGCGGGGGTCCTACGAGCAGTACTTC. Its protein is CASSLVARGSYEQYF.

A single count supports this clone. The chain uses TRBV11-1 and TRBJ2-1; no clear D. The V and J ends lost 1 base and 4 bases respectively, with 2 bases between them. Per the germline V gene, CDR1 is SGHAT and CDR2 is FQDESV (reference sequence). This CDR3 is built from 12 residues. The CDR3 here is CASSLGYNEQFF. CDR3 DNA: TGTGCCAGCAGCTTAGGATACAATGAGCAGTTCTTC.